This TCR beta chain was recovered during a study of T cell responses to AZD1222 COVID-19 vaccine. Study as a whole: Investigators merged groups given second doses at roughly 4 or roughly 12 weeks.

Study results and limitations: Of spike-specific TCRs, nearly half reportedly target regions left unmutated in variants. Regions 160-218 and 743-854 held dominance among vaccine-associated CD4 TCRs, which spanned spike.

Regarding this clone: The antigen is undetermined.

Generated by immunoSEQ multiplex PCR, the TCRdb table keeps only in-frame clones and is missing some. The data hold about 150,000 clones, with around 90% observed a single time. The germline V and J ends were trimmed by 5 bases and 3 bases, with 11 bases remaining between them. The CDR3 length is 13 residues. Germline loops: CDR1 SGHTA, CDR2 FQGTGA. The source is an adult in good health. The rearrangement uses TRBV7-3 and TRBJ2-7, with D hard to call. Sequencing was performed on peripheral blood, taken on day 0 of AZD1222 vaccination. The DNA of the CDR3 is TGTGCCAGCAGCCGAATGCCGGGCTACGAGCAGTACTTC. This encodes CASSRMPGYEQYF.